This TCR beta chain was identified during a study of shared clonotypes between healthy human individuals (dated by TCRdb to 2018 to 2021). About the investigation overall: The cohort comprised a couple of women and a few men aged 18 to 49 years. For each donor, CD4 naive and CD4 memory were each given three plates, CD8 naive was given two plates, and CD8 memory was given one plate. To estimate repertoire size and how much clonotype sharing occurs between individuals, the study deeply sequenced the blood TCR repertoires of five healthy adults. To increase sequencing depth and limit assay-specific biases, different laboratories used diverse techniques to prepare libraries and sequence TCR repertoires. Each donor's leukapheresis produced roughly between roughly 0.85 and 9 billion PBMCs. Results the study describes overall, beyond this receptor: Across several donors, 5% to 6% of naive CD4, approximately 4% of naive CD8, around 2.1% of memory CD4, and under 0.45% of memory CD8 clonotypes were shared. Estimated clonotype richness was generally larger for naive than for memory subsets. Sampling was restricted to blood, and TCR repertoires in tissue are likely to differ from TCR repertoires in blood. Rarefaction of sorted-subset datasets indicated incomplete sequencing despite the large sequencing depth. Pairwise subsampling indicated that sequencing depth was expected to affect the degree of clonotype sharing among donors. Higher generation probabilities were observed for clonotypes shared by all four sorted-subset donors than for non-shared clonotypes. The genetic and exposure-history diversity represented was limited by the small number of donors.

Via the germline V gene, CDR1 is SGHTA and CDR2 FQGNSA. The CDR3 spans 16 residues, from the cysteine through the phenylalanine. The DNA shown is the 48-base CDR3, in frame from base 1. Trimming takes 3 bases from V and 2 bases from J, and the germline ends sit 15 bases apart. TCR CDR3 regions were amplified from genomic DNA by multiplex PCR using the deep immunoSEQ assay. For each cell subset, the extracted genomic DNA was distributed evenly across all wells of several immunoSEQ 96-well plates, and each plate served as one replicate. For sorted subsets, about 210 ng of genomic DNA, equivalent to roughly 33,000 T cell genomes, went into each replicate PCR. The purified libraries were quantified using a Qubit 3.0 fluorometer, sized with a Bioanalyzer 2100, and then quantified again using the KAPA Library Quantification kit. Every immunoSEQ 96-well plate was sequenced on a separate single-read 150-cycle Illumina NextSeq 550 flow cell. As for how the authors treated the data: Because the immunoSEQ output included only junctional sequences and no quality scores, the filtering could not be the same as the filtering used for full-length reads. To assign V/J genes and CDR3, sequences were annotated against IMGT germline references using PyIR, a Python wrapper for IgBLAST v1.9. Reads were removed for weak V/J assignments (E-value above 1e-6), missing CDR3, stop codons, out-of-frame junctions, or ambiguous translated residues. V3J clonotypes were defined as sequences sharing an identical inferred V gene, J gene, and CDR3 amino acid sequence. The percentage overlap between two repertoires was calculated by dividing the number of shared unique clonotypes by the size of the smaller repertoire. Repertoire richness was assessed with RTK rarefaction, the Chao1 estimator, and Recon v2.1 estimates of unobserved clonotypes. OLGA was used to compute generation probabilities for all TCRbeta clonotypes that the gDNA method yielded from four donors. TCRdb re-hosts the immuneACCESS table, in-frame sequences only. Its copies lack some clones; in the studies checked, an unresolved V gene accounts for under half of them, and the cause for the rest is not known. That table gives V, J and clone size, and the DNA gave D and trimming. Counted in this sample were approximately 2.4 million clones; 95% of them appeared once. The ten largest clones represent 0.1% to 0.15% of the sample.

Details on this clone: What this receptor recognizes is not known. It has no much larger one-base neighbor in the sample; base qualities were not kept.

The donors were healthy, HIV-negative adults who had no recently reported acute infections or vaccinations. Every donor was a Caucasian adult residing in Nashville, Tennessee, USA. Magnetic negative selection was used to enrich CD4+ T cells, after which naive cells were positively selected on CD45RA and the negative fraction became the memory subset. Blood was obtained by leukapheresis, after which PBMCs were separated by Ficoll-Histopaque density gradient centrifugation and cryopreserved in liquid nitrogen vapor phase. Analytical flow cytometry was used to check the purity and quantity of every magnetically sorted T cell population. From each sorted fraction, genomic DNA was isolated and quantified by UV absorbance on a Nanodrop 2000c.

The chain is assembled from TRBV7-2 and TRBJ2-3; TRBD2 might be the D gene, on 6 matching bases. The specimen sequenced was naive CD4+ T cells sorted from blood. This sample's cell subset or site label indicates: CD45RA+ positively selected. The clonotype was recovered from a man between 18 and 35 years old in good health. For the CDR3, the sequence is CASSLGPIAVTDTQYF. The DNA sequence is given as TGTGCCAGCAGCTTGGGGCCAATAGCGGTCACAGATACGCAGTATTTT.